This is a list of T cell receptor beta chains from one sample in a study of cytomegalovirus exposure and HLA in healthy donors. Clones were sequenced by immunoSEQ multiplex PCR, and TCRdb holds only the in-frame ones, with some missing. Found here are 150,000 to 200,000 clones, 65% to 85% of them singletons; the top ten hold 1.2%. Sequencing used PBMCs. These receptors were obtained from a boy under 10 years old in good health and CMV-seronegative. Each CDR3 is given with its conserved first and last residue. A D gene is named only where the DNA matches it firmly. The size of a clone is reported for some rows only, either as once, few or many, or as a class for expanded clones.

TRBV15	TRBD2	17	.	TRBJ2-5	CATSNERGPSEGETQYF
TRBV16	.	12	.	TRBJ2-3	CASSQSRDTQYF
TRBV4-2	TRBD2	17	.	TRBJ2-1	CASSEGISGGVYNEQFF
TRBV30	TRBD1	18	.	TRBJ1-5	CAWIYLGTGARSNQPQHF
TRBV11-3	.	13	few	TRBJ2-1	CASSQGLGNEQFF
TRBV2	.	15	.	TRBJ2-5	CASSELEHNQETQYF
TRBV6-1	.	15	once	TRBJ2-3	CASSEIGVATDTQYF
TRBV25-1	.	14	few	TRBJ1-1	CASSRTRQGTEAFF
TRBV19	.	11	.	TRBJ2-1	CASPQYNEQFF
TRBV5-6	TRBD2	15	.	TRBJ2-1	CASSFGLAGVGEQFF
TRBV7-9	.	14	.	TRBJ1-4	CASSSQVYNEKLFF
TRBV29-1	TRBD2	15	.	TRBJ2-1	CSVRLAGGYYNEQFF
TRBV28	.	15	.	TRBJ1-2	CASRGEGGPYYGYTF
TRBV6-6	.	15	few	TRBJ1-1	CASSYSLTGNTEAFF
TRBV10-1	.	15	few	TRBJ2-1	CASSERKGPVNEQFF
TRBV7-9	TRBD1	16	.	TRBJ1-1	CASSPRQGIMNTEAFF
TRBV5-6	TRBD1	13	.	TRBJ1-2	CASRWGQGDGYTF
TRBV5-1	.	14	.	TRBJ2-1	CASCIGEGCNEQFF